Included here is one TCR beta chain sequence, with context. Its antigen is still unknown. Nothing much larger sits one base from this clone, and base qualities are not available. TCRbeta CDR3 regions were amplified from genomic DNA using the immunoSEQ Assay, a bias-controlled multiplex PCR. The study's processing was this. The number of nucleated cells in each sample was estimated by amplification of reference gene primers within the assay. To quantify the absolute abundance of each unique TCRbeta CDR3 rearrangement, sequence reads were collapsed and filtered. For each sample, productive Simpson clonality was calculated as the square root of Simpson's diversity index over productive rearrangements. What TCRdb holds here is the immuneACCESS table cut down to in-frame rearrangements. Part of the clones is not present; checked against another copy, under half of the missing clones reflect an unresolved V gene, and the others are unexplained. The D gene and trimming were derived from the DNA, and the V and J assignments and clone size from that table. This sample has around 200,000 clones in its table, and more than 75% of those were observed once. Roughly 3.6% of the sample lies in the top ten.

The sample belongs to a study of blood T cell repertoires in COVID-19 (TCRdb year 2020). Some background on the complete study: Collaborator samples came from the United States, Italy and Spain and covered acute and convalescent phases of COVID-19. The repertoires were released in a freely available public database intended as a resource for research on the immune response to SARS-CoV-2. Samples were obtained from the ongoing ImmuneRACE study (first 160 participants) and from 1,000 to 1,500 subjects provided by 6 global collaborators. A de-identified subject ID, COVID-19 status, age in years and sex were almost always included in the sample metadata. The prospective study material was composed of cDNA or gDNA derived from T cells, B-cell-depleted T cells, or PBMCs. Where available, HLA class I and class II types were taken from metadata supplied by the sample provider and were not determined by assay-based typing. Deeply sampled blood TCRbeta repertoires from subjects exposed to, actively infected with, or recovered from COVID-19 were included in the dataset. The research as a whole found: The quantity of clinical and demographic metadata differed by source and by participant and was supplied without curation.

Deletion took 3 bases off V and 1 base off J, with a span of 13 bases between the germline ends. Its CDR3 holds 16 amino acids, cysteine through phenylalanine. Only the CDR3 part of the read is kept: 48 bases, read in frame from the first base. According to the germline V gene (reference sequence), CDR1 reads LNHDA and CDR2 reads SQIVND. Whole blood was collected in K2EDTA tubes by collaborating institutions according to the institutions' own protocols. For TCRbeta analysis, collaborator samples were shipped as frozen whole blood, as isolated PBMCs, or as DNA extracted from either sample type. Material for sequencing was peripheral blood. The chain is made from TRBV19 and TRBJ1-5, with no D gene named confidently. This clonotype was sampled from a man aged 18 to 30 with active or convalescent COVID-19. The CDR3 protein sequence reads: CASSIEGGWSNQPQHF. The nucleotide sequence reads TGTGCCAGTAGTATTGAGGGAGGCTGGAGCAATCAGCCCCAGCATTTT.